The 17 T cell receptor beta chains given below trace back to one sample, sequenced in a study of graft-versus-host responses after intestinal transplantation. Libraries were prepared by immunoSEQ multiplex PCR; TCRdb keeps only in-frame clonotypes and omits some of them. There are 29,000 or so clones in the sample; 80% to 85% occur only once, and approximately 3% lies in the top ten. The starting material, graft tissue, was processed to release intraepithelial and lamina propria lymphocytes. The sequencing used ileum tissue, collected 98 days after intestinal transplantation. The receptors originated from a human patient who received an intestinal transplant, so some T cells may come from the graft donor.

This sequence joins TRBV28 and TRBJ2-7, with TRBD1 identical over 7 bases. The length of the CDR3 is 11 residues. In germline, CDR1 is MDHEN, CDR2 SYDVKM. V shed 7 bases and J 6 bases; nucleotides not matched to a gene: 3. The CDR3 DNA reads TGTGCCAGCATTGCAGGGGGCGAGCAGTACTTC. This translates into CASIAGGEQYF.

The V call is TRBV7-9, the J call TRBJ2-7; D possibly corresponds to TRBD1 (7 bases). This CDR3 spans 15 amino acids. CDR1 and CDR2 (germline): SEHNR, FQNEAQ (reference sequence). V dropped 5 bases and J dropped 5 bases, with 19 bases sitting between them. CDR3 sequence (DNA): TGTGCCAGCAGCGTCGAACAGGGGACTGGGCACGAGCAGTACTTC. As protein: CASSVEQGTGHEQYF.

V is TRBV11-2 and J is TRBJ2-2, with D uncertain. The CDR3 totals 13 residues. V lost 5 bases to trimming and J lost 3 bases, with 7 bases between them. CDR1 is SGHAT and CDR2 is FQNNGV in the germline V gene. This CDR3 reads CASSRSDTGELFF. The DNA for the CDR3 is TGTGCCAGCAGCCGATCAGACACCGGGGAGCTGTTTTTT.

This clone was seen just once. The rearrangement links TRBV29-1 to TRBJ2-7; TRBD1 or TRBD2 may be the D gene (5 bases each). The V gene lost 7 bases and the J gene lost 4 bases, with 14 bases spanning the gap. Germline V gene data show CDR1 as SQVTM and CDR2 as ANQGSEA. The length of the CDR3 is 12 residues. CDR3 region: CSAGRWGYEQYF. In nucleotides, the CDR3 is TGCAGCGCGGGACGATGGGGATACGAGCAGTACTTC.

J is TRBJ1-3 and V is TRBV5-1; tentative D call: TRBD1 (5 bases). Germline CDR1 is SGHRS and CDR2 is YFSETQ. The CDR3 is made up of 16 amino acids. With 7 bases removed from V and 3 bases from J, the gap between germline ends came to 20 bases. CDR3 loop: CASASGTPYGGNTIYF. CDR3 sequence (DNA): TGCGCCAGCGCATCGGGGACCCCCTACGGTGGAAACACCATATATTTT.

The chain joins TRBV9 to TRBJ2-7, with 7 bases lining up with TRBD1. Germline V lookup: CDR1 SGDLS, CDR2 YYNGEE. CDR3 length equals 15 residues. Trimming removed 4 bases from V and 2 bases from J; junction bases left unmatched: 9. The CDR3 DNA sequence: TGTGCCAGCAGCCCAATACAGGGGCCAGCCTACGAGCAGTACTTC. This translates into CASSPIQGPAYEQYF.

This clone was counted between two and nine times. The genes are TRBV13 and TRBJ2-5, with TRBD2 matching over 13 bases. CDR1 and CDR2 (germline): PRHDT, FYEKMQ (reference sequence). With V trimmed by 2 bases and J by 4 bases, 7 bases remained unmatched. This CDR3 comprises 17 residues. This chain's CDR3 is CASSLITSGGAAETQYF. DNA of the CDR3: TGTGCCAGCAGCTTAATTACTAGCGGGGGGGCCGCAGAGACCCAGTACTTC. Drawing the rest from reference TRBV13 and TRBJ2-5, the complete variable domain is AAGVIQSPRHLIKEKRETATLKCYPIPRHDTVYWYQQGPGQDPQFLISFYEKMQSDKGSIPDRFSAQQFSDYHSELNMSSLELGDSALYFCASSLITSGGAAETQYFGPGTRLLVL.

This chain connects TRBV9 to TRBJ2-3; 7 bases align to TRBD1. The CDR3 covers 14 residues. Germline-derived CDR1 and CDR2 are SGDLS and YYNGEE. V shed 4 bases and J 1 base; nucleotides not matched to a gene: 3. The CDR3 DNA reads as TGTGCCAGCAGCCACACAGGGGGCACAGATACGCAGTATTTT. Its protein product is CASSHTGGTDTQYF.

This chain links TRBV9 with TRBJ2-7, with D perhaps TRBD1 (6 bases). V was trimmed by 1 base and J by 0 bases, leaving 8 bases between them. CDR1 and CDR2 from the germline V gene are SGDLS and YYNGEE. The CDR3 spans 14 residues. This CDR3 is CASSVRGGSYEQYF. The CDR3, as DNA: TGTGCCAGCAGCGTAAGAGGGGGCTCCTACGAGCAGTACTTC.

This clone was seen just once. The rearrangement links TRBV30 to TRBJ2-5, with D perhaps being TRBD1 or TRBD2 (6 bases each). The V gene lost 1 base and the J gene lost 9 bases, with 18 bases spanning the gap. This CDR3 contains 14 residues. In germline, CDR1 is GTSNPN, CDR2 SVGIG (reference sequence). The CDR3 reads CAWSAGIQGTAQYF. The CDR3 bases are TGTGCCTGGAGTGCAGGGATCCAGGGGACTGCCCAGTACTTC.

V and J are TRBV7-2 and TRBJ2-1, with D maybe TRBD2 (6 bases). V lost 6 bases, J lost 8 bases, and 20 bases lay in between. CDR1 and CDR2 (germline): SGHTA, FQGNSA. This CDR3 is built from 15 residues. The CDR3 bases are TGTGCCAGCAGTTTTCAGGTTGGGACTCACGATGAGCAGTTCTTC. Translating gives CASSFQVGTHDEQFF. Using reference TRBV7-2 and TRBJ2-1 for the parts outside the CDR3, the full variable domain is GAGVSQSPSNKVTEKGKDVELRCDPISGHTALYWYRQSLGQGLEFLIYFQGNSAPDKSGLPSDRFSAERTGGSVSTLTIQRTQQEDSAVYLCASSFQVGTHDEQFFGPGTRLTVL.

The chain's CDR3 is CASSEGLAGGPQETQYF. The CDR3 DNA reads as TGTGCCAGCAGTGAAGGGCTAGCGGGGGGCCCCCAAGAGACCCAGTACTTC. The V gene is TRBV2, the J gene TRBJ2-5; 11 positions agree with TRBD2. In germline, CDR1 is SNHLY, CDR2 FYNNEI. The CDR3 extends over 17 amino acids. J was trimmed by 1 base and V by 1 base; bases with no gene match: 5.

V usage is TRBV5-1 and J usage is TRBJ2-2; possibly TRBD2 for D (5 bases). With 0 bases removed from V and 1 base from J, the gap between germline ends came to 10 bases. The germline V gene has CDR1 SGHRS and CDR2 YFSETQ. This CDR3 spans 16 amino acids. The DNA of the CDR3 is TGCGCCAGCAGCTTGGAGGCTAGCTGGAACACCGGGGAGCTGTTTTTT. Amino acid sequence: CASSLEASWNTGELFF.

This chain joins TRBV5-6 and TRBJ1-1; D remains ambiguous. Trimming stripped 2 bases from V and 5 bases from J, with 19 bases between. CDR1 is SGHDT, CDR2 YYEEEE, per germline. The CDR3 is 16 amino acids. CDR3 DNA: TGTGCCAGCAGCTTCATTTTAGGAGGCAACGGGACTGAAGCTTTCTTT. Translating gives CASSFILGGNGTEAFF.

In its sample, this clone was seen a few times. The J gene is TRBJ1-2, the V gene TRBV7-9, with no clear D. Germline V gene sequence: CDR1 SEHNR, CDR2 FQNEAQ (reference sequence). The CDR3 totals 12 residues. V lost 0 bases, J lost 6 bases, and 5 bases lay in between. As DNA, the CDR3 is TGTGCCAGCAGCTTAGCCGGAGATGGCTACACCTTC. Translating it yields CASSLAGDGYTF.

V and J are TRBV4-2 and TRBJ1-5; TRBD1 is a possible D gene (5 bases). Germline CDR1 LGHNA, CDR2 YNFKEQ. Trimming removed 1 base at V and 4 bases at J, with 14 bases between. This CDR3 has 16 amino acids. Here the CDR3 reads CASSQVIVEGNQPQHF. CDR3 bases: TGTGCCAGCAGCCAAGTGATCGTCGAGGGGAATCAGCCCCAGCATTTT.

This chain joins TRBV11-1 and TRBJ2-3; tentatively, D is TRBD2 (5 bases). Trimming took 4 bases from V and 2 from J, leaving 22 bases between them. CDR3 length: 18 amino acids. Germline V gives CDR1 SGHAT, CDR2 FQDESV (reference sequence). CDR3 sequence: CASSSPTLRGINTDTQYF. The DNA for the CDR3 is TGTGCCAGCAGCTCCCCGACCCTTCGAGGGATTAACACAGATACGCAGTATTTT. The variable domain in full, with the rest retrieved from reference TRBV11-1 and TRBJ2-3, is EAEVAQSPRYKITEKSQAVAFWCDPISGHATLYWYRQILGQGPELLVQFQDESVVDDSQLPKDRFSAERLKGVDSTLKIQPAELGDSAMYLCASSSPTLRGINTDTQYFGPGTRLTVL.